Shown below are 30 T cell receptor beta chains from a single sample sequenced in a study of cytomegalovirus exposure and HLA in healthy donors. Primers included in the PCR were 60 Vbeta and 13 Jbeta primers. Measured with immunoSEQ multiplex PCR; TCRdb has only the in-frame clones, and not every one. The sample contains roughly 180,000 clones, roughly 79% of which appear only once. Source material: PBMCs. The receptors derive from a man aged 45-65 years in good health and CMV-seropositive.

The genes are TRBV5-6 and TRBJ2-4; no reliable D call. V lost 0 bases to trimming and J lost 2 bases, with 12 bases between them. This CDR3 comprises 16 residues. The germline gives CDR1 SGHDT, CDR2 YYEEEE. In DNA, the CDR3 is TGTGCCAGCAGCTTGGGTTACCTACGAACCAAAAACATTCAGTACTTC. Translation: CASSLGYLRTKNIQYF.

The chain links TRBV6-6 to TRBJ1-5, with 8 bases lining up with TRBD1. Germline trimming cut 2 bases from V and 3 bases from J; bases unmatched to any gene: 6. Germline V gene data show CDR1 as MNHNY and CDR2 as SVGAGI (reference sequence). There are 16 residues in the CDR3. CDR3 loop: CASSYPLTGDNQPQHF. Here the CDR3 DNA reads TGTGCCAGCAGTTACCCTCTGACAGGGGACAATCAGCCCCAGCATTTT.

The gene calls are TRBV5-4 and TRBJ1-2, with 7 bases matching TRBD1. This CDR3 is 14 amino acids long. Germline CDR1 is SGHNT and CDR2 is YYREEE (reference sequence). Losses at the gene ends were 7 bases for V and 4 bases for J; bases not matched to a gene: 10. The CDR3 reads CASRLDRAAYGYTF. CDR3 coding DNA: TGTGCCAGCCGACTAGACAGGGCGGCCTATGGCTACACCTTC.

V gene TRBV28 combines with J gene TRBJ1-5; D not resolved. V dropped 5 bases and J dropped 1 base, with 12 bases sitting between them. The CDR3 runs to 15 residues. Germline V gene sequence: CDR1 MDHEN, CDR2 SYDVKM. In DNA, the CDR3 is TGTGCCAGCAGTGACTCGGGAGCGAGCAATCAGCCCCAGCATTTT. This sequence encodes CASSDSGASNQPQHF.

This chain links TRBV6-5 with TRBJ1-2; 7 nucleotides align to TRBD1. CDR1 is MNHEY and CDR2 is SVGAGI in the germline V gene. The CDR3 contains 13 residues. With V trimmed by 6 bases and J by 4 bases, 5 bases remained unmatched. For the CDR3, the DNA is TGTGCCAGCAGCCTCGACAGGGCCTATGGCTACACCTTC. Its protein product is CASSLDRAYGYTF.

The chain carries TRBV28 and TRBJ1-2, with D possibly being TRBD1 (6 bases). Germline loops: CDR1 MDHEN, CDR2 SYDVKM. The CDR3 has 13 residues. Trimming shortened V by 3 bases and J by 6 bases, and 11 bases separated the two germline ends. The CDR3 region is CASSFSGVNGYTF. The CDR3, as DNA: TGTGCCAGCAGTTTTTCAGGGGTTAATGGCTACACCTTC.

This clone is a singleton in its sample. The chain uses TRBV19 and TRBJ1-5, with a possible D match to TRBD1 (5 bases). The CDR3 is 14 residues long. V lost 7 bases and J 5 bases, leaving 15 bases between the germline ends. Germline V lookup: CDR1 LNHDA, CDR2 SQIVND (reference sequence). CDR3 sequence reads: CASKKGVSDQPQHF. As DNA, the CDR3 is TGTGCCAGTAAGAAAGGGGTGTCTGATCAGCCCCAGCATTTT.

This clone appeared once. This chain links TRBV7-6 with TRBJ2-7; TRBD2 agrees at 7 bases. CDR3 length: 15 residues. Germline CDR1 SGHVS, CDR2 FNYEAQ. V lost 6 bases to trimming and J lost 3 bases; unmatched junction nucleotides: 11. This CDR3 reads CASSPRGRGDYEQYF. In DNA, the CDR3 is TGTGCCAGCAGTCCCCGGGGACGGGGGGACTACGAGCAGTACTTC.

CDR3 DNA: TGCGCCAGCAGCTACGGACGGACAGGGCGCACCGGGGAGCTGTTTTTT. Amino acids: CASSYGRTGRTGELFF. The V call is TRBV5-1, the J call TRBJ2-2, with 8 positions matching TRBD1. Germline lookup yields CDR1 SGHRS and CDR2 YFSETQ. This CDR3 comprises 16 residues. The junction had 8 bases not matched to a gene; V was cut back by 3 bases and J by 4 bases.

This clone appeared once. The chain recombines TRBV2 with TRBJ2-3, with TRBD2 as a possible D gene (7 bases). V lost 1 base, J lost 2 bases, and 13 bases lay in between. The CDR3 is 16 amino acids. CDR1 SNHLY and CDR2 FYNNEI come from the germline V gene. The CDR3 DNA reads TGTGCCAGCAGTGAAGGAGTCGGGGGGCTCACAGATACGCAGTATTTT. Protein sequence: CASSEGVGGLTDTQYF.

This chain joins TRBV9 and TRBJ1-4, with D possibly TRBD1 on 6 matching bases. This CDR3 spans 15 amino acids. V lost 3 bases, J lost 8 bases, and 17 bases lay in between. Germline V gene data show CDR1 as SGDLS and CDR2 as YYNGEE. The CDR3 nucleotides read TGTGCCAGCAGCGCGGAGCCAGGGGTAGGAGAAAAACTGTTTTTT. Protein product: CASSAEPGVGEKLFF.

V gene TRBV28 combines with J gene TRBJ1-2; D possibly corresponds to TRBD1 (5 bases). This CDR3 spans 13 amino acids. The V end was cut by 6 bases, the J end by 4 bases, with 12 bases between. Germline assignment: CDR1 MDHEN and CDR2 SYDVKM. Written as DNA, the CDR3 is TGTGCCAGCAGCCTCGACAGTGTCTATGGCTACACCTTC. This translates into CASSLDSVYGYTF.

The chain combines TRBV9 with TRBJ2-3, with 8 bases that match TRBD2. Germline V gene sequence: CDR1 SGDLS, CDR2 YYNGEE. This CDR3 is built from 17 residues. The junction had 11 bases not matched to a gene; V was cut back by 3 bases and J by 2 bases. Here the CDR3 DNA reads TGTGCCAGCAGCGGTAGGGGAGCGGGGGCCGCCACAGATACGCAGTATTTT. It yields the protein CASSGRGAGAATDTQYF.

The chain has TRBV27 and TRBJ1-5; no reliable D call. The V gene lost 3 bases and the J gene lost 6 bases, with 9 bases spanning the gap. Looked up from germline, CDR1 is MNHEY and CDR2 is SMNVEV (reference sequence). This CDR3 has 13 amino acids. In DNA form, the CDR3 reads TGTGCCAGCAGTTTCGGAGAGGGTCAGCCCCAGCATTTT. This sequence encodes CASSFGEGQPQHF.

In this sample, this clone turned up a few times. The chain has TRBV11-1 and TRBJ1-6, with D possibly matching TRBD1 (5 bases). Deletions cut 5 bases from V and 8 bases from J, with 13 bases between. CDR3 length equals 14 residues. Germline CDR1 is SGHAT and CDR2 is FQDESV (reference sequence). CDR3 sequence reads: CASSQDSRYSPLHF. The CDR3, as DNA: TGTGCCAGCAGCCAAGACAGCCGATATTCACCCCTCCACTTT.

The chain uses TRBV7-8 and TRBJ1-5, with 10 positions matching TRBD1. Germline values: CDR1 SGHVS, CDR2 FQNEAQ. The CDR3 runs to 18 residues. V lost 2 bases, J lost 5 bases, and 12 bases stayed unmatched. CDR3 sequence: CASSLRGTGEVSDQPQHF. CDR3 in DNA: TGTGCCAGCAGCTTAAGGGGGACAGGGGAAGTGAGCGATCAGCCCCAGCATTTT.

The chain has TRBV2 and TRBJ1-1; TRBD1 matches 7 bases. CDR3 length: 13 amino acids. The ends lost 6 bases at V and 6 bases at J; junction bases unmatched: 7. Germline V gene sequence: CDR1 SNHLY, CDR2 FYNNEI. For the CDR3, the DNA is TGTGCCAGCAGCCGACAGGGTGCCGCTGAAGCTTTCTTT. The encoded protein is CASSRQGAAEAFF.

The genes are TRBV18 and TRBJ2-2, with a weak D call TRBD2 (5 bases). V was shortened by 3 bases and J by 0 bases, with 11 bases between the two germline ends. The germline CDR1 and CDR2 sequences are KGHSH and LQKENI. The CDR3 is 16 residues long. The CDR3 nucleotides are TGTGCCAGCTCACCCGGGATTCTCGCGAACACCGGGGAGCTGTTTTTT. Amino acid sequence: CASSPGILANTGELFF.

The CDR3 protein is CASSFSSGGNNEQFF. For the CDR3, the DNA is TGTGCCAGCAGCTTCTCTAGCGGGGGGAACAATGAGCAGTTCTTC. The chain uses TRBV6-4 and TRBJ2-1; 11 bases are shared with TRBD2. The CDR3 extends over 15 amino acids. With 6 bases clipped from V and 5 bases from J, the junction kept 6 bases outside the gene matches. Germline V gene data show CDR1 as MRHNA and CDR2 as SNTAGT.

The chain employs TRBV28 and TRBJ2-5; 10 bases agree with TRBD1. Unmatched junction bases numbered 5, after V lost 7 bases and J lost 0 bases. Germline CDR1 is MDHEN and CDR2 is SYDVKM. The CDR3 is 15 amino acids. CDR3 sequence reads: CASTWGQGNQETQYF. The CDR3 DNA reads TGTGCCAGCACCTGGGGACAGGGGAACCAAGAGACCCAGTACTTC.

The V and J genes are TRBV5-1 and TRBJ1-2; TRBD1 matches at 9 bases. The trim removed 4 bases at V and 4 bases at J, leaving 8 bases unmatched. The CDR3 is made up of 15 amino acids. CDR1 is SGHRS and CDR2 is YFSETQ in the germline V gene. The CDR3 region has the DNA TGCGCCAGCAGCCAGGGACAGGGAGTGATCTATGGCTACACCTTC. It specifies CASSQGQGVIYGYTF.

The chain links TRBV7-2 to TRBJ2-5; D remains ambiguous. Trimming pared 0 bases from V and 2 bases from J, leaving 10 bases between. The CDR3 consists of 15 residues. Germline values: CDR1 SGHTA, CDR2 FQGNSA. Here the CDR3 reads CASSLARNLQETQYF. The CDR3 DNA sequence: TGTGCCAGCAGCTTAGCGAGGAATCTTCAAGAGACCCAGTACTTC.

In this sample, this clone turned up once. The genes are TRBV5-6 and TRBJ1-2; 9 bases are a match to TRBD1. Germline V CDR1 and CDR2: SGHDT, YYEEEE. J lost 3 bases, V lost 4 bases, and 16 bases had no gene match. This CDR3 region has 18 residues. CDR3 in DNA: TGTGCCAGCAGCCCCCTCCGACAGGGGGAAGGCGGTGACTATGGCTACACCTTC. This encodes CASSPLRQGEGGDYGYTF. The full variable domain, with the rest looked up from reference TRBV5-6 and TRBJ1-2, is DAGVTQSPTHLIKTRGQQVTLRCSPKSGHDTVSWYQQALGQGPQFIFQYYEEEERQRGNFPDRFSGHQFPNYSSELNVNALLLGDSALYLCASSPLRQGEGGDYGYTFGSGTRLTVV.

The chain recombines TRBV11-2 with TRBJ1-1; possible D gene TRBD1, 5 bases. Trimming stripped 5 bases from V and 0 bases from J, with 16 bases between. Germline V CDR1 and CDR2: SGHAT, FQNNGV. The CDR3 extends over 16 amino acids. CDR3 nucleotide sequence: TGTGCCAGCAGCCAGGGCCTGGGGCCCATGAACACTGAAGCTTTCTTT. It encodes CASSQGLGPMNTEAFF.

This clone was found a few times. The chain has TRBV5-6 and TRBJ2-5; D possibly corresponds to TRBD1 (5 bases). TRBJ2-7 matches the DNA end more closely, so the J call is doubtful. Germline CDR1 reads SGHDT; CDR2 reads YYEEEE. The CDR3 consists of 15 residues. The CDR3: CASSSQGSRPREQYF. The CDR3 coding sequence is TGTGCCAGCAGCTCCCAGGGAAGTCGGCCTCGCGAGCAGTACTTC.

The V and J genes are TRBV28 and TRBJ1-5; a weak D match, TRBD1 (5 bases). This CDR3 spans 16 amino acids. CDR1 is MDHEN and CDR2 is SYDVKM in the germline V gene. V lost 8 bases, J lost 5 bases, and 22 bases lay in between. CDR3 nucleotides: TGTGCCAGCTCCCCACGCTGGGGCAGTTATTATCAGCCCCAGCATTTT. This gives the protein CASSPRWGSYYQPQHF.

This clone appeared once. This chain uses TRBV28 with TRBJ2-6; a possible D gene is TRBD2 (5 bases). This CDR3 is 15 amino acids long. From germline, CDR1 is MDHEN and CDR2 SYDVKM. Trimming removed 5 bases from V and 0 bases from J, with 8 bases in between. The CDR3 spells CASSGRGSGANVLTF. CDR3 nucleotide sequence: TGTGCCAGCAGTGGACGGGGCTCTGGGGCCAACGTCCTGACTTTC.

V usage is TRBV5-1 and J usage is TRBJ1-4; 7 bases align to TRBD1. The CDR3 contains 15 residues. The germline V gene encodes CDR1 SGHRS and CDR2 YFSETQ. The V segment lost 4 bases and the J segment 7 bases; nucleotides outside the gene matches: 10. The CDR3 sequence: CASSLTGQASEKLFF. CDR3 bases: TGCGCCAGCAGCCTGACCGGACAGGCTAGTGAAAAACTGTTTTTT.

The rearrangement links TRBV9 to TRBJ1-2; D is perhaps TRBD1 (5 bases). Germline CDR1 and CDR2: SGDLS and YYNGEE. CDR3 length: 15 amino acids. The V gene lost 0 bases and the J gene lost 0 bases, with 9 bases spanning the gap. The CDR3 loop is CASSVGGEPNYGYTF. Here the CDR3 DNA reads TGTGCCAGCAGCGTAGGGGGGGAGCCTAACTATGGCTACACCTTC.

V and J are TRBV7-2 and TRBJ1-1, with no clear D. With 3 bases removed from V and 0 bases from J, the gap between germline ends came to 8 bases. The CDR3 has 14 residues. CDR1 SGHTA and CDR2 FQGNSA come from the germline V gene. The CDR3 region is CASSFANLNTEAFF. The CDR3, as DNA: TGTGCCAGCAGCTTTGCGAATCTGAACACTGAAGCTTTCTTT.